This TCR beta chain is from a study of shared clonotypes between healthy human individuals. J gave up 1 base and V 7 bases, and 8 bases lay outside the gene matches. Germline V CDR1 and CDR2: SQVTM, ANQGSEA. This CDR3 spans 14 amino acids. HIV-negative, healthy adults without recent acute infections or vaccinations were the donors. Per the original data handling: Junction-only sequences without quality scores were provided by ImmunoSEQ, so filtering was different. Using immunoSEQ multiplex PCR, the repertoire was profiled, and TCRdb retains in-frame clones only, with some absent. The D gene and trimming were derived from the DNA, and the V and J assignments and clone size from that table. The data contain approximately 2,300,000 clones, about 90% of them singletons.

The TCR was taken from a man between 18 and 35 years old in good health. Some clones in this sample may be carry-over from other donors' samples. The V gene is TRBV29-1, the J gene TRBJ2-3, with 7 nucleotides matching TRBD2. Sequencing used naive CD4+ T cells from PBMCs. Sample subset: CD45RA+ positively selected. The CDR3 nucleotides are TGCAGCGGCGCCGCGGGAGCTGGCACAGATACGCAGTATTTT. The encoded protein is CSGAAGAGTDTQYF.